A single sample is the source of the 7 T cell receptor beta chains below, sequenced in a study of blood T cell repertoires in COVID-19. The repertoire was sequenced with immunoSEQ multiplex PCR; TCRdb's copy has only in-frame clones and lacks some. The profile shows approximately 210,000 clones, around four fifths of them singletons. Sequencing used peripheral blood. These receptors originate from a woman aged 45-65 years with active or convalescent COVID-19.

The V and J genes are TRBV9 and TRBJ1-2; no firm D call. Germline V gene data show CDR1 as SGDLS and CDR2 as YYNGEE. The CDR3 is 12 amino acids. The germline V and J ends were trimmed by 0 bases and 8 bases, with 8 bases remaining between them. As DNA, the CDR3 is TGTGCCAGCAGCGTAGTGGGCAACGGCTACACCTTC. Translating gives CASSVVGNGYTF.

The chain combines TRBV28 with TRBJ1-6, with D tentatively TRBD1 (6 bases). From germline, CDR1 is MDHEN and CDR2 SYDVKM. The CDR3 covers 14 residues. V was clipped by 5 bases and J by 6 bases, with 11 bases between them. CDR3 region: CASSLGQINSPLHF. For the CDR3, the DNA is TGTGCCAGCAGTCTTGGACAGATTAATTCACCCCTCCACTTT.

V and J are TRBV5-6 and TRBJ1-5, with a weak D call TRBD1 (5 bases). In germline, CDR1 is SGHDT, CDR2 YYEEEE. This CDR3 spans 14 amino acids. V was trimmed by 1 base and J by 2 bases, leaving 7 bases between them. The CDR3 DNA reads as TGTGCCAGCAGCTTGTTACAGGGCAATCAGCCCCAGCATTTT. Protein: CASSLLQGNQPQHF.

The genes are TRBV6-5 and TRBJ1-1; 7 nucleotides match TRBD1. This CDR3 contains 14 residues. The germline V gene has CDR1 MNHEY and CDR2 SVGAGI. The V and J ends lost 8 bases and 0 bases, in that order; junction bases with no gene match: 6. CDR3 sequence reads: CASGTEHLNTEAFF. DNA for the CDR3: TGTGCCAGCGGGACAGAGCACTTGAACACTGAAGCTTTCTTT.

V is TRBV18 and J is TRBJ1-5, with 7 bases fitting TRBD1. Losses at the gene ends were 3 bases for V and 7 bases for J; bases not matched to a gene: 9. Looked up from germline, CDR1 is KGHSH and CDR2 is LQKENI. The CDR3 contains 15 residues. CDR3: CASSPERGPHQPQHF. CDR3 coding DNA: TGTGCCAGCTCACCGGAAAGGGGGCCCCACCAGCCCCAGCATTTT.

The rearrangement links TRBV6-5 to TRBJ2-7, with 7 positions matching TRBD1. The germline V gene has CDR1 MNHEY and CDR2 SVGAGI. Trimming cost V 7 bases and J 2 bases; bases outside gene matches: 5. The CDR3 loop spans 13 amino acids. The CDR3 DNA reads TGTGCCAGCACTTCAGGGGGAGCCTACGAGCAGTACGTC. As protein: CASTSGGAYEQYV.

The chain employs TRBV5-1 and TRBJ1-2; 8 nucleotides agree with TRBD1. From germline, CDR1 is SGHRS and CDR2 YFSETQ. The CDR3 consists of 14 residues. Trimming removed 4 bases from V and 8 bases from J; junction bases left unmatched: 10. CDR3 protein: CASSIGTGLEGYTF. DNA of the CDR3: TGCGCCAGCAGCATCGGGACAGGCCTAGAGGGCTACACCTTC.